This is a list of T cell receptor beta chains from one sample in a study of T cells in Graves' hyperthyroidism and ophthalmopathy. MiXCR, applied by TCRdb to the multiplex PCR reads, yields one record per CDR3 protein. Of hundreds of thousands of distinct CDR3 sequences in the sample, around 14% are singletons; the top ten hold around 30%. Sequenced sample: blood. The receptors derive from a woman aged 18-29 years with Graves' hyperthyroidism that later progressed to Graves' ophthalmopathy. Each CDR3 is given with its conserved first and last residue. D genes are given only for firm matches. Some rows mark clone size as missing; the rest say once, few, many or name a class of expanded clone.

TRBD1,TRBJ1-5,TRBV28,few,CASSLRTGIDSNQPQHF,TGTGCCAGCAGTTTGCGGACAGGCATCGATAGCAATCAGCCCCAGCATTTT
NA,TRBJ2-3,TRBV12-3/TRBV12-4,many,CASSLDPPFGGTTDTQYF,TGTGCCAGCAGTTTAGATCCCCCCTTTGGAGGAACCACAGATACGCAGTATTTT
TRBD2,TRBJ2-7,TRBV28,many,CASSFLGLAGGRYYEQYF,TGTGCCAGCAGTTTCCTGGGACTAGCGGGAGGGAGATACTACGAGCAGTACTTC
NA,TRBJ2-7,TRBV27,few,CASRGEEGGKSYEQYF,TGTGCCAGCAGGGGGGAAGAGGGAGGAAAATCCTACGAGCAGTACTTC
TRBD1,TRBJ1-3,TRBV12-3/TRBV12-4,NA,CASQGQRQGVLNTIYF,TGTGCCAGCCAGGGGCAGAGACAGGGAGTTTTGAACACCATATATTTT
TRBD1,TRBJ1-5,TRBV6-1,many,CASSEAGGWGNQPQHF,TGTGCCAGCAGTGAAGCAGGGGGCTGGGGCAATCAGCCCCAGCATTTT
NA,TRBJ2-5,TRBV29-1,many,CSVVRRGGQETQYF,TGCAGCGTTGTACGAAGAGGGGGTCAAGAGACCCAGTACTTC
NA,TRBJ2-3,TRBV9,NA,CASSVAMEEYTQYF,TGTGCCAGCAGCGTAGCAATGGAGGAGTATACGCAGTATTTT
TRBD2,TRBJ2-7,TRBV4-2,NA,CASSQDASGVGEQYF,TGTGCCAGCAGCCAAGATGCTAGCGGGGTAGGCGAGCAGTACTTC
NA,TRBJ2-1,TRBV20-1,many,CSARDFAVYNEQFF,TGCAGTGCTAGAGATTTTGCTGTATACAATGAGCAGTTCTTC
NA,TRBJ2-1,TRBV7-8,NA,CASSPLEYQQFF,TGTGCCAGCAGCCCCTTAGAATATCAGCAGTTCTTC
TRBD2,TRBJ2-1,TRBV7-6,many,CASSSTSGSHNEQFF,TGTGCCAGCAGCTCCACTAGCGGGAGCCACAATGAGCAGTTCTTC
TRBD2,TRBJ2-2,TRBV20-1,NA,CSAREGLVGNTGELFF,TGCAGTGCTAGAGAGGGACTAGTCGGGAACACCGGGGAGCTGTTTTTT
TRBD2,TRBJ2-1,TRBV15,NA,CATSRDLSTSGYNEQFF,TGTGCCACCAGCAGAGATTTGTCCACTAGCGGGTACAATGAGCAGTTCTTC
NA,TRBJ2-1,TRBV27,many,CASSHFLSETGYNEQFF,TGTGCCAGCAGCCATTTCCTTAGCGAAACCGGATACAATGAGCAGTTCTTC
NA,TRBJ1-2,TRBV6-4,NA,CASSDGWDYTF,TGTGCCAGCAGTGACGGGTGGGACTACACCTTC
TRBD2,TRBJ2-1,TRBV12-3/TRBV12-4,NA,CASRGKRGSSYNEQFF,TGTGCCAGCAGGGGAAAGCGGGGGAGCTCCTACAATGAGCAGTTCTTC
NA,TRBJ1-2,TRBV30,many,CAWSVHEEIYGYTF,TGTGCCTGGAGTGTACACGAGGAGATCTATGGCTACACCTTC
NA,TRBJ2-6,TRBV20-1,NA,CSARDRGQLKRSGANVLTF,TGCAGTGCTAGAGATCGCGGACAGCTCAAGCGCTCGGGGGCCAACGTCCTGACTTTC
NA,TRBJ2-6,TRBV3-1,NA,CASSQSGTGANVLTF,TGTGCCAGCAGCCAATCGGGGACTGGGGCCAACGTCCTGACTTTC
TRBD1,TRBJ2-3,TRBV10-3,NA,CATSGTGNPDTQYF,TGTGCCACCTCCGGGACAGGGAACCCAGATACGCAGTATTTT
NA,TRBJ2-1,TRBV7-2,many,CASSWTAQLSYNEQFF,TGTGCCAGCAGCTGGACCGCCCAGCTCTCCTACAATGAGCAGTTCTTC
TRBD1,TRBJ1-4,TRBV2,many,CASATAGGLEKLFF,TGTGCCAGCGCGACGGCAGGGGGTCTGGAAAAACTGTTTTTT
TRBD1,TRBJ1-5,TRBV12-5,many,CASGDPRGDFSRDRDDQPQHF,TGTGCTAGTGGTGACCCGCGGGGGGATTTTTCTCGGGACAGGGATGATCAGCCCCAGCATTTT
NA,TRBJ2-1,TRBV6-1,many,CASSSLPGGRGANEQFF,TGTGCCAGCAGTTCCCTCCCGGGTGGCAGGGGGGCCAATGAGCAGTTCTTC
NA,TRBJ1-3,TRBV9,once,CASSVWGAKGNTIYF,TGTGCCAGCAGCGTCTGGGGGGCAAAAGGAAACACCATATATTTT
NA,TRBJ2-7,TRBV28,many,CASSLGHSGINSYEQYF,TGTGCCAGCAGTTTGGGACACTCCGGGATTAATAGCTACGAGCAGTACTTC
NA,TRBJ2-2,TRBV4-2,NA,CASSHTQGDTGELFF,TGTGCCAGCAGCCACACTCAGGGAGACACCGGGGAGCTGTTTTTT
NA,TRBJ1-1,TRBV14,many,CASSQRQGNTEAFF,TGTGCCAGCAGCCAACGGCAGGGGAACACTGAAGCTTTCTTT
NA,TRBJ2-7,TRBV29-1,many,CSVGLNSYEQYF,TGCAGCGTTGGGCTTAACTCCTACGAGCAGTACTTC
NA,TRBJ2-1,TRBV5-1,few,CASSLSRGSAPNEQFF,TGCGCCAGCAGCTTATCGCGGGGCTCAGCCCCAAATGAGCAGTTCTTC
TRBD2,TRBJ2-1,TRBV5-1,NA,CASSSQTSGSYNEHFF,TGCGCCAGCAGCTCGCAGACTAGCGGGAGTTACAATGAGCACTTCTTC
TRBD2,TRBJ2-2,TRBV12-3/TRBV12-4,NA,CASSLGSGSSGTGELFF,TGTGCCAGCAGTTTGGGTAGCGGGAGCTCTGGGACCGGGGAGCTGTTTTTT
TRBD1,TRBJ1-1,TRBV7-9,few,CASSPPTGERTEAFF,TGTGCCAGCAGCCCGCCGACAGGGGAGAGAACTGAAGCTTTCTTT
NA,TRBJ1-6,TRBV6-5,many,CASTGWESSYNSPLHF,TGTGCCAGCACGGGGTGGGAAAGCTCCTATAATTCACCCCTCCACTTT
NA,TRBJ2-7,TRBV28,many,CASTVSRASHEQYF,TGTGCCAGCACGGTATCGAGGGCGTCCCACGAGCAGTACTTC
NA,TRBJ2-5,TRBV10-1,many,CASSEDWGETQYF,TGCGCCAGCAGTGAGGATTGGGGAGAGACCCAGTACTTC
TRBD2,TRBJ2-1,TRBV18,many,CASSPLGEGPRNNEQFF,TGTGCCAGCTCACCATTGGGGGAGGGCCCCCGGAACAATGAGCAGTTCTTC
NA,TRBJ1-1,TRBV5-1,few,CASSLAEVNTEASF,TGCGCCAGCAGCTTGGCCGAAGTAAACACTGAAGCTTCCTTT
NA,TRBJ2-5,TRBV20-1,many,CSARWQGQETQYF,TGCAGTGCTAGGTGGCAGGGACAAGAGACCCAGTACTTC
TRBD2,TRBJ2-3,TRBV7-9,many,CASSLVAGAADTQYF,TGTGCCAGCAGCTTAGTGGCGGGAGCAGCAGATACGCAGTATTTT
NA,TRBJ1-2,TRBV18,many,CASSPSGDTPFPNYGYTF,TGTGCCAGCTCACCTTCTGGGGACACACCATTTCCTAACTATGGCTACACCTTC
NA,TRBJ1-1,TRBV7-3,NA,CASSPHSTDGTEAFF,TGTGCCAGCAGCCCCCATTCGACAGACGGCACTGAAGCTTTCTTT
NA,TRBJ2-3,TRBV27,few,CASSWGKSLGTDTQYF,TGTGCCAGCAGTTGGGGGAAGAGCCTCGGGACAGATACGCAGTATTTT
NA,TRBJ1-5,TRBV6-4,many,CASSPDGNQPQHF,TGTGCCAGCAGTCCGGACGGGAATCAGCCCCAGCATTTT
TRBD2,TRBJ2-1,TRBV12-3/TRBV12-4,many,CASSQRTSGNVHEQFF,TGTGCCAGCAGTCAGAGGACTAGCGGGAACGTCCATGAGCAGTTCTTC
TRBD1,TRBJ2-2,TRBV28,many,CASSSPAGGSNTGELFF,TGTGCCAGCAGTTCCCCAGCAGGGGGCTCGAACACCGGGGAGCTGTTTTTT
NA,TRBJ1-2,TRBV27,NA,CASSPSRAAPYGYTF,TGTGCCAGCAGTCCCTCGAGAGCCGCCCCCTATGGCTACACCTTC
NA,TRBJ1-5,TRBV3-1,many,CASSQAGGPNQPQHF,TGTGCCAGCAGCCAAGCAGGAGGCCCCAATCAGCCCCAGCATTTT
NA,TRBJ1-1,TRBV18,many,CASSPRENTEAFF,TGTGCCAGCTCACCACGGGAGAACACTGAAGCTTTCTTT
TRBD1,TRBJ1-4,TRBV20-1,NA,CSAGQGDEKLFF,TGCAGTGCGGGTCAGGGGGACGAAAAACTGTTTTTT
NA,TRBJ1-4,TRBV20-1,many,CSAASMEKLFF,TGCAGTGCCGCGTCCATGGAAAAACTGTTTTTT
NA,TRBJ1-6,TRBV6-1,many,CASSLQGINSPLHF,TGTGCCAGCAGTCTACAGGGAATCAATTCACCCCTCCACTTT
TRBD1,TRBJ1-2,TRBV5-8,many,CASSLRGQLINYGYTF,TGTGCCAGCAGCTTGAGGGGACAGCTTATTAACTATGGCTACACCTTC
TRBD2,TRBJ2-7,TRBV29-1,NA,CSVSGTSGLTPYEQYF,TGCAGCGTGTCCGGGACTAGCGGCCTAACTCCCTACGAGCAGTACTTC
TRBD1,TRBJ1-1,TRBV24-1,many,CATESGTGATEAFF,TGTGCCACCGAATCCGGGACAGGGGCGACTGAAGCTTTCTTT
TRBD2,TRBJ2-2,TRBV7-7,few,CASSLDRLAGPNTGELFF,TGTGCTAGCAGCTTAGACCGGCTAGCGGGGCCGAACACCGGGGAGCTGTTTTTT
NA,TRBJ2-7,TRBV14,many,CASSPYGGGRGIEQYF,TGTGCCAGCAGCCCTTACGGGGGCGGGAGAGGCATCGAGCAGTACTTC
TRBD2,TRBJ2-3,TRBV20-1,many,CSASRLAGFTDTQYF,TGCAGTGCTAGTCGCCTAGCGGGGTTCACAGATACGCAGTATTTT
NA,TRBJ2-7,TRBV7-2,many,CASSLGGGLDEQYF,TGTGCCAGCAGCTTAGGGGGGGGGCTAGACGAGCAGTACTTC